The 32 T cell receptor beta chains below all came from one sample that was sequenced in a study of shared clonotypes between healthy human individuals. CD45RO negativity and positive selection for CCR7 defined naive CD8 cells, a population that excluded terminally differentiated effector memory CD45RA+ cells. The repertoire was sequenced with immunoSEQ multiplex PCR; TCRdb's copy has only in-frame clones and lacks some. The table shows around 2.1 million clones, with about 92% occurring only once. Sample: naive CD8+ T cells from PBMCs. The origin of the receptors is a man younger than 35 in good health. Some clones in this sample may be carry-over from other donors' samples.

The gene calls are TRBV7-8 and TRBJ1-3; D gene unclear. This CDR3 region has 15 residues. In germline, CDR1 is SGHVS, CDR2 FQNEAQ. Trimming stripped 7 bases from V and 2 bases from J, with 15 bases between. This CDR3 reads CASIQEAAPGNTIYF. CDR3 DNA sequence: TGTGCCAGCATCCAAGAGGCAGCACCTGGAAACACCATATATTTT.

The chain joins TRBV6-6 to TRBJ1-2; D is perhaps TRBD1 (5 bases). Looked up from germline, CDR1 is MNHNY and CDR2 is SVGAGI (reference sequence). The V end was cut by 2 bases, the J end by 5 bases, with 18 bases between. The CDR3 covers 16 residues. DNA of the CDR3: TGTGCCAGCAGTTACCCGGGGGAGCGGACACCTTATGGCTACACCTTC. Its protein product is CASSYPGERTPYGYTF.

This chain uses TRBV10-3 with TRBJ2-3; 8 positions match TRBD1. This CDR3 spans 15 amino acids. CDR1 and CDR2 (germline): ENHRY, SYGVKD. V lost 9 bases to trimming and J lost 0 bases; unmatched junction nucleotides: 8. The CDR3 nucleotides read TGTGCCATGTCACCGGGACAGGAAAGCACAGATACGCAGTATTTT. Protein sequence: CAMSPGQESTDTQYF.

A single count supports this clone. The chain is built from TRBV9 and TRBJ2-5; D unresolved. The CDR3 totals 13 residues. Germline CDR1 SGDLS, CDR2 YYNGEE. V was pared by 4 bases and J by 5 bases, with 12 bases between. The chain's CDR3 is CASSLSLGETQYF. CDR3 coding DNA: TGTGCCAGCAGCCTCTCCCTAGGTGAGACCCAGTACTTC.

This chain links TRBV7-9 with TRBJ2-1; TRBD2 matches 7 bases. The length of the CDR3 is 15 residues. V was pared by 0 bases and J by 6 bases, with 5 bases of the junction left unmatched. CDR1 is SEHNR, CDR2 FQNEAQ, per germline (reference sequence). The CDR3 nucleotides are TGTGCCAGCAGCTTAGCGGGAGGGCTTCTCAATGAGCAGTTCTTC. Encoded protein: CASSLAGGLLNEQFF.

The chain is built from TRBV5-8 and TRBJ1-3; D remains ambiguous. From germline, CDR1 is SGHTS and CDR2 YDEGEE. The CDR3 has 13 amino acids. V lost 2 bases and J 6 bases, leaving 9 bases between the germline ends. In nucleotides, the CDR3 is TGTGCCAGCAGCTTAGGATCTCCAAACACCATATATTTT. It translates to CASSLGSPNTIYF.

Regarding this clone: This same CDR3 is encoded by further DNA sequences in the sample. V gene TRBV27 combines with J gene TRBJ2-7; unclear D gene. This CDR3 contains 13 residues. The germline CDR1 and CDR2 sequences are MNHEY and SMNVEV (reference sequence). Trimming cost V 2 bases and J 2 bases, with 7 bases left between them. CDR3 in amino acids: CASSLLGPYEQYF. CDR3 DNA: TGTGCCAGCAGTTTACTTGGGCCCTACGAGCAGTACTTC.

The V gene is TRBV5-6, the J gene TRBJ1-1; D not resolved. Deletions cut 4 bases from V and 7 bases from J, with 11 bases between. This CDR3 spans 12 amino acids. Germline CDR1 is SGHDT and CDR2 is YYEEEE. The CDR3 loop reads CASSVGPGEAFF. The CDR3 bases are TGTGCCAGCAGCGTCGGACCGGGTGAAGCTTTCTTT.

The chain is built from TRBV12-5 and TRBJ1-2; the D is unclear. V dropped 0 bases and J dropped 6 bases, with 11 bases sitting between them. The CDR3 is 14 residues long. Germline V gene sequence: CDR1 LGHNT, CDR2 FRNRAP. The CDR3 reads CASGLVTRTNGYTF. CDR3 in DNA: TGTGCTAGTGGTTTGGTAACGAGGACTAATGGCTACACCTTC. Full variable domain (remainder filled in from reference TRBV12-5 and TRBJ1-2): DARVTQTPRHKVTEMGQEVTMRCQPILGHNTVFWYRQTMMQGLELLAYFRNRAPLDDSGMPKDRFSAEMPDATLATLKIQPSEPRDSAVYFCASGLVTRTNGYTFGSGTRLTVV.

The chain has TRBV7-9 and TRBJ2-7, with TRBD2 identical over 10 bases. Unmatched junction bases numbered 7, after V lost 1 base and J lost 4 bases. Germline lookup yields CDR1 SEHNR and CDR2 FQNEAQ (reference sequence). The length of the CDR3 is 16 residues. Here the CDR3 reads CASSLGPSGSLYEQYF. The CDR3 coding sequence is TGTGCCAGCAGCTTAGGCCCTAGCGGGAGCCTTTACGAGCAGTACTTC.

Notes on this clone: This CDR3 is also generated by other DNA sequences in the sample. This chain connects TRBV27 to TRBJ2-7, with 7 bases aligning to TRBD1. Germline V CDR1 and CDR2: MNHEY, SMNVEV (reference sequence). The trim removed 3 bases at V and 3 bases at J, leaving 2 bases unmatched. The CDR3 has 13 residues. This CDR3 reads CASSFPGGYEQYF. DNA of the CDR3: TGTGCCAGCAGTTTCCCAGGGGGCTACGAGCAGTACTTC.

The V call is TRBV5-1, the J call TRBJ1-3; a possible D gene is TRBD1 (5 bases). CDR1 and CDR2 from the germline V gene are SGHRS and YFSETQ. Trimming stripped 4 bases from V and 0 bases from J, with 14 bases between. The CDR3 consists of 16 residues. CDR3 DNA: TGCGCCAGCAGCCCCGACAGACGCTACTCTGGAAACACCATATATTTT. This gives the protein CASSPDRRYSGNTIYF.

This sequence joins TRBV13 and TRBJ2-1, with D possibly TRBD1 on 6 matching bases. Per the germline V gene, CDR1 is PRHDT and CDR2 is FYEKMQ (reference sequence). The CDR3 has 14 amino acids. Trimming took 5 bases from V and 4 from J, leaving 12 bases between them. DNA of the CDR3: TGTGCCAGCAGCGCCGCCACAGGGTACAATGAGCAGTTCTTC. As protein: CASSAATGYNEQFF.

This chain connects TRBV28 to TRBJ2-7; D is unresolved. Germline loops: CDR1 MDHEN, CDR2 SYDVKM. This CDR3 is built from 15 residues. Trimming shortened V by 7 bases and J by 0 bases, and 16 bases separated the two germline ends. CDR3 amino acids: CASTPMALSSYEQYF. The DNA for the CDR3 is TGTGCCAGCACCCCTATGGCCCTAAGCTCCTACGAGCAGTACTTC.

The chain's CDR3 is CASSFGQPQETQYF. CDR3 DNA sequence: TGTGCCAGCAGCTTCGGACAGCCTCAAGAGACCCAGTACTTC. V gene TRBV5-6 combines with J gene TRBJ2-5; D perhaps matches TRBD1 (6 bases). The V gene's germline CDR1 is SGHDT and CDR2 YYEEEE. V lost 2 bases, J lost 2 bases, and 10 bases lay in between. The CDR3 loop spans 14 amino acids.

This clone was found once. The genes are TRBV27 and TRBJ2-1; 10 bases align to TRBD2. V dropped 5 bases and J dropped 7; count of bases not matched to a gene: 14. The CDR3 covers 17 residues. Germline CDR1 and CDR2: MNHEY and SMNVEV (reference sequence). CDR3 sequence: CASSPAALAGATNEQFF. The CDR3, as DNA: TGTGCCAGCAGTCCTGCCGCCCTAGCGGGAGCTACAAATGAGCAGTTCTTC.

The count of this clone is one. The J gene is TRBJ2-3, the V gene TRBV19; 7 bases align to TRBD1. The trim removed 2 bases at V and 3 bases at J, leaving 8 bases unmatched. CDR1 is LNHDA and CDR2 is SQIVND in the germline V gene (reference sequence). This CDR3 has 16 residues. CDR3 sequence (DNA): TGTGCCAGTAGTATAAGAACAGGGGCCGTTACAGATACGCAGTATTTT. Its protein product is CASSIRTGAVTDTQYF. The complete variable domain, with remaining parts taken from reference TRBV19 and TRBJ2-3, reads DGGITQSPKYLFRKEGQNVTLSCEQNLNHDAMYWYRQDPGQGLRLIYYSQIVNDFQKGDIAEGYSVSREKKESFPLTVTSAQKNPTAFYLCASSIRTGAVTDTQYFGPGTRLTVL.

The chain joins TRBV7-8 to TRBJ2-4; 9 bases align to TRBD1. V gave up 4 bases and J gave up 2 bases; unmatched junction bases: 6. CDR1 is SGHVS, CDR2 FQNEAQ, per germline. The CDR3 is 16 residues long. CDR3 DNA sequence: TGTGCCAGCAGCTCCCGACAGGGGGTGACCAAAAACATTCAGTACTTC. This sequence encodes CASSSRQGVTKNIQYF.

The V gene is TRBV28, the J gene TRBJ2-1; D gene ambiguous. This CDR3 has 13 residues. Trimming shortened V by 3 bases and J by 8 bases, and 11 bases separated the two germline ends. Germline CDR1 MDHEN, CDR2 SYDVKM. The CDR3 is CASSFPELYEQFF. The CDR3, as DNA: TGTGCCAGCAGTTTTCCGGAGCTCTATGAGCAGTTCTTC.

The rearrangement links TRBV27 to TRBJ2-1; 12 nucleotides agree with TRBD2. The CDR3 is 16 residues long. With 5 bases clipped from V and 6 bases from J, the junction kept 8 bases outside the gene matches. The germline gives CDR1 MNHEY, CDR2 SMNVEV (reference sequence). CDR3 amino acids: CASSTNGLAGSNEQFF. CDR3 bases: TGTGCCAGCAGTACGAATGGACTAGCGGGAAGCAATGAGCAGTTCTTC.

The J gene is TRBJ2-2, the V gene TRBV2; perhaps TRBD1 as D (6 bases). Germline V gene sequence: CDR1 SNHLY, CDR2 FYNNEI. The CDR3 is made up of 14 amino acids. The V and J ends lost 5 bases and 5 bases respectively, with 12 bases between them. The CDR3 sequence: CASSRQDGTGELFF. The CDR3 region has the DNA TGTGCCAGCAGTCGACAGGATGGTACCGGGGAGCTGTTTTTT.

The V gene is TRBV6-4, the J gene TRBJ2-3; D remains ambiguous. Germline V gene data show CDR1 as MRHNA and CDR2 as SNTAGT. V was pared by 0 bases and J by 3 bases, with 7 bases between. There are 14 residues in the CDR3. This CDR3 is CASSDSARTDTQYF. In DNA form, the CDR3 reads TGTGCCAGCAGTGACTCGGCGAGAACAGATACGCAGTATTTT.

The gene calls are TRBV29-1 and TRBJ2-2; 12 bases line up with TRBD2. Germline V lookup: CDR1 SQVTM, CDR2 ANQGSEA. Losses at the gene ends were 6 bases for V and 2 bases for J; bases not matched to a gene: 10. The CDR3 is 17 residues long. CDR3 coding DNA: TGCAGCGTCGTTTTTACTAGCGGGAGGCCCAACACCGGGGAGCTGTTTTTT. Translating it yields CSVVFTSGRPNTGELFF.

The chain has TRBV11-2 and TRBJ2-7; weak D call: TRBD2 (7 bases). Germline V gene data show CDR1 as SGHAT and CDR2 as FQNNGV. This CDR3 contains 15 residues. Trimming pared 4 bases from V and 2 bases from J, leaving 15 bases between. The CDR3 loop is CASSSPGEGTYEQYF. The CDR3 nucleotides are TGTGCCAGCAGCTCGCCAGGGGAGGGGACCTACGAGCAGTACTTC. Drawing the rest from reference TRBV11-2 and TRBJ2-7, the complete variable domain is EAGVAQSPRYKIIEKRQSVAFWCNPISGHATLYWYQQILGQGPKLLIQFQNNGVVDDSQLPKDRFSAERLKGVDSTLKIQPAKLEDSAVYLCASSSPGEGTYEQYFGPGTRLTVT.

The CDR3 loop reads CASSDLAEYNEQFF. The CDR3 DNA sequence: TGTGCCAGCAGCGACCTGGCGGAATACAATGAGCAGTTCTTC. The V gene is TRBV27, the J gene TRBJ2-1; D uncertain. V was pared by 6 bases and J by 4 bases, with 13 bases between. Germline V gene lookup returns CDR1 MNHEY and CDR2 SMNVEV (reference sequence). The CDR3 covers 14 residues.

The chain joins TRBV5-5 to TRBJ1-4; 7 nucleotides match TRBD1. The V and J ends lost 4 bases and 12 bases, in that order; junction bases with no gene match: 9. The germline CDR1 and CDR2 sequences are SGHKS and YYEKEE (reference sequence). The CDR3 runs to 13 residues. This CDR3 is CASSLRTGFELFF. CDR3 in DNA: TGTGCCAGCAGCCTACGGACAGGTTTCGAACTGTTTTTT.

This chain joins TRBV7-9 and TRBJ2-2; unclear D gene. Trimming pared 5 bases from V and 7 bases from J, leaving 2 bases between. Germline CDR1 SEHNR, CDR2 FQNEAQ (reference sequence). The CDR3 length is 10 residues. CDR3 in amino acids: CASSNGELFF. The CDR3 DNA reads TGTGCCAGCAGCAACGGGGAGCTGTTTTTT.

This rearrangement joins TRBV19 to TRBJ2-3; the match to TRBD2 covers 7 bases. CDR3 length equals 15 residues. Germline CDR1 and CDR2: LNHDA and SQIVND (reference sequence). V shed 3 bases, J shed 0 bases, and the junction held 3 bases outside the gene matches. DNA for the CDR3: TGTGCCAGTAGTATTCTAGCGGCTAGCACAGATACGCAGTATTTT. Translation: CASSILAASTDTQYF.

Comment on this clone: The junction departs from germline at one end; a sequencing error may be responsible. J is TRBJ2-2 and V is TRBV19; possibly TRBD2 for D (6 bases). The CDR3 spans 12 residues. From germline, CDR1 is LNHDA and CDR2 SQIVND (reference sequence). CDR3 nucleotides: TGTGCCAGTAGGATAGCGGCCGGGGAGCTGTTTTTT. Protein sequence: CASRIAAGELFF.

The rearrangement joins TRBV5-6 to TRBJ2-7; D assignment may be TRBD1 or TRBD2 (6 bases each). The CDR3 sequence is 14 residues long. V was shortened by 3 bases and J by 2 bases, with 12 bases between the two germline ends. In germline, CDR1 is SGHDT, CDR2 YYEEEE. CDR3 nucleotides: TGTGCCAGCAGCTGGGGGCGGGGACCCTACGAGCAGTACTTC. It specifies CASSWGRGPYEQYF. Full variable domain (missing parts from reference TRBV5-6 and TRBJ2-7): DAGVTQSPTHLIKTRGQQVTLRCSPKSGHDTVSWYQQALGQGPQFIFQYYEEEERQRGNFPDRFSGHQFPNYSSELNVNALLLGDSALYLCASSWGRGPYEQYFGPGTRLTVT.

The chain has TRBV28 and TRBJ1-1; 8 bases line up with TRBD1. The trim removed 4 bases at V and 5 bases at J, leaving 3 bases unmatched. The CDR3 is 13 residues long. CDR1 and CDR2 (germline): MDHEN, SYDVKM. CDR3 protein: CASSWTGRTEAFF. Written as DNA, the CDR3 is TGTGCCAGCAGTTGGACAGGGAGGACTGAAGCTTTCTTT.

This chain uses TRBV28 with TRBJ2-1; TRBD2 agrees at 8 bases. Unmatched junction bases numbered 8, after V lost 2 bases and J lost 5 bases. This CDR3 has 16 residues. In germline, CDR1 is MDHEN, CDR2 SYDVKM. The CDR3 is CASSLVGLAKDNEQFF. The CDR3 DNA is TGTGCCAGCAGTTTAGTCGGACTAGCAAAAGACAATGAGCAGTTCTTC.